Listed below are T cell receptor beta chains from one sample, sequenced in a study of OX40 agonist ivuxolimab in advanced cancers. Libraries were prepared by immunoSEQ multiplex PCR; TCRdb keeps only in-frame clonotypes and omits some of them. The sample includes tens of thousands of clones, around 84% of them seen just once. Sequences were derived from CD4+ or CD8+ T cells sorted from blood, sampled in a trial of the OX40 agonist ivuxolimab. The receptors derive from an adult with an advanced solid tumor such as melanoma, head and neck, liver or kidney cancer. The CDR3 runs from the conserved cysteine through the conserved F or W. D genes are given only for firm matches. Not every row has a clone size; where given, it reads once, few, many or a size class.

d_gene,v_gene,abundance,j_gene,CDR3nt,CDR3aa
.,TRBV9,.,TRBJ2-7,TGTGCCAGCAGCCCCCTCAGAGCGCCGGGAGAGCAGTACTTC,CASSPLRAPGEQYF
.,TRBV9,medium-sized,TRBJ2-2,TGTGCCAGCAGCGTTTTAGGTGCGGGGTCCAACACCGGGGAGCTGTTTTTT,CASSVLGAGSNTGELFF
TRBD2,TRBV27,.,TRBJ2-7,TGTGCCAGCAGTTGGGCGGGAGGAGGCGAGCAGTACTTC,CASSWAGGGEQYF
.,TRBV6-1,.,TRBJ2-7,TGTGCCAGCATCCCCCCGGACGGAGTTCACTACGAGCAGTACTTC,CASIPPDGVHYEQYF
.,TRBV6-7,.,TRBJ2-5,TGTGCCAGCAGTTACTGCGACCAGGGGCTTGGGAAGACCCAGTACTTC,CASSYCDQGLGKTQYF
TRBD1,TRBV2,.,TRBJ2-1,TGTGCCAGCAGTGAAGCTTGGGACAGGCCGCGGCAGTTCTTC,CASSEAWDRPRQFF
.,TRBV9,.,TRBJ1-1,TGTGCCAGCAGCCCCAACACTGAAGCTTTCTTT,CASSPNTEAFF
.,TRBV25-1,.,TRBJ1-1,TGTGCCAGCAGTGTCGGAATAGACACTGAAGCTTTCTTT,CASSVGIDTEAFF
.,TRBV13,.,TRBJ1-2,TGTGCCAGCAGCTTAGAGGCGGATGGCTACACCTTC,CASSLEADGYTF
TRBD2,TRBV13,.,TRBJ2-1,TGTGCCAGCAGCTTGCTAGCGGGGGACTACAATGAGCAGTTCTTC,CASSLLAGDYNEQFF
.,TRBV5-3,few,TRBJ2-2,TGTGCCAGAAGCGCGGGGTACTTTCGAGGGCTGTTTTTT,CARSAGYFRGLFF
.,TRBV10-3,.,TRBJ1-5,TGTGCCATCAGTGTTTCAAACATAGATAGCAATCAGCCCCAGCATTTT,CAISVSNIDSNQPQHF
.,TRBV5-3,.,TRBJ2-2,TGTGCCAGCACGGACTTACTGGGGCAGGCTGGGGAGCTGTTTTTT,CASTDLLGQAGELFF
.,TRBV6-6,.,TRBJ2-7,TGTGCCAGCAGTTACTCGAAGACAGGATTAATGGAGCAGTACTTC,CASSYSKTGLMEQYF
TRBD2,TRBV6-5,.,TRBJ2-5,TGTGCCAGCAGGGCGGGGGGCGCTGAGACCCAGTACTTC,CASRAGGAETQYF
.,TRBV4-1,once,TRBJ2-7,TGCGCCAGCAGCCAAGACGGTTGGGGCGGGACATTGTACGAGCAGTACTTC,CASSQDGWGGTLYEQYF
.,TRBV6-5,.,TRBJ2-5,TGTGCCAGCAGAACCCCGCTGGCGGGTCAAGAGACCCAGTACTTC,CASRTPLAGQETQYF
.,TRBV11-3,.,TRBJ2-7,TGTGCCAGCAGCCATCCGAGGGGGTTATACGAGCAGTACTTC,CASSHPRGLYEQYF
TRBD1,TRBV29-1,.,TRBJ1-1,TGCAGCGTGGAAAAGACAGGGTTACTGATCACTGAAGCTTTCTTT,CSVEKTGLLITEAFF
.,TRBV27,.,TRBJ2-2,TGTGCCAGCAGTAGACTGTCCGGGGAGCTGTTTTTT,CASSRLSGELFF
TRBD1,TRBV4-3,.,TRBJ2-3,TGCGCCAGCAGCCAAGATTGGGGACAGGTGGGGATCACAGATACGCAGTATTTT,CASSQDWGQVGITDTQYF
.,TRBV6-6,.,TRBJ2-1,TGTGCCAGCTCCCCAGGGATGCAGCAGTTCTTC,CASSPGMQQFF
TRBD2,TRBV9,.,TRBJ2-5,TGTGCCAGCAGCGTATCCGGGGGGGGCTCGGAGACCCAGTACTTC,CASSVSGGGSETQYF
.,TRBV5-1,.,TRBJ2-7,TGCGCCAGCAGCTTGGGACTGTCCTCCTACGAGCAGTACTTC,CASSLGLSSYEQYF
.,TRBV6-5,.,TRBJ2-5,TGTGCCAGCTCCACGGGTATTTGGGAGACCCAGTACTTC,CASSTGIWETQYF
.,TRBV12-5,.,TRBJ2-4,TGTGCTAGTGGTCCGCCCGGTTTCGGCCTGCCAAACATTCAGTACTTC,CASGPPGFGLPNIQYF
TRBD1,TRBV14,.,TRBJ1-6,TGTGCCAGCACGAGAGGGGACAGGGATTATAATTCACCCCTCCACTTT,CASTRGDRDYNSPLHF
.,TRBV5-4,.,TRBJ2-7,TGTGCCAGCAGCTTGGCCCCCAGTTCGTGGGACGAGCAGTACTTC,CASSLAPSSWDEQYF
TRBD1,TRBV6-6,once,TRBJ2-7,TGTGCCAGCAGTTCAGGGGGCTACGAGCAGTACTTC,CASSSGGYEQYF
.,TRBV5-1,.,TRBJ1-1,TGCGCCAGCAGCTTGAACCCCATGAACACTGAAGCTTTCTTT,CASSLNPMNTEAFF
TRBD2,TRBV5-1,.,TRBJ2-3,TGCGCCAGCAGCAAAAAAGGGACTAGCGAAAGCACAGATACGCAGTATTTT,CASSKKGTSESTDTQYF
.,TRBV4-1,once,TRBJ1-5,TGCGCCAGCAGCCCCTCCCCGGGGTTCGACCATCAGCCCCAGCATTTT,CASSPSPGFDHQPQHF
.,TRBV7-9,.,TRBJ2-1,TGTGCCAGCAGCTTAATTCCGGGGGCTCTCTACAATGAGCAGTTCTTC,CASSLIPGALYNEQFF
.,TRBV27,.,TRBJ2-3,TGTGCCAGCAGTTTAACGGGGAGCGGCCGAACAGATACGCAGTATTTT,CASSLTGSGRTDTQYF
.,TRBV7-2,.,TRBJ2-5,TGTGCCAGCAGCTTAGGGCCGGGGGAGACCCAGTACTTC,CASSLGPGETQYF